The TCR beta chain described here comes from a study of CD8+ T cells in alopecia areata. Study observations and caveats: Sharing of TCRs across patients appeared less clear than in mice, possibly for HLA-related reasons.

The CDR3 loop spans 14 amino acids. Between the trimmed V and J ends, which lost 5 bases and 1 base, there was a span of 9 bases. The germline V gene encodes CDR1 SGHTA and CDR2 FQGNSA. RNA was extracted and reverse transcribed into cDNA as the sequencing template. Sequencing was performed with immunoSEQ multiplex PCR; in TCRdb, only in-frame clones are kept and a portion is missing. The data hold some 150,000 clones, with about two thirds observed a single time. As for this clone: Its cognate antigen is unknown.

The clonotype was recovered from a human donor in good health. The chain couples TRBV7-2 to TRBJ1-5; D call uncertain. Specimen: CD8+ T cells sorted from blood. For the CDR3, the DNA is TGTGCCAGCAGCCCAGGACCGAGCAATCAGCCCCAGCATTTT. This codes for CASSPGPSNQPQHF.